This TCR beta chain is drawn from a study of blood T cell repertoires in COVID-19. Background on the study: Acute-phase and convalescent COVID-19 samples originated in the United States, Italy and Spain. T cells, B-cell-depleted T cells, or PBMCs provided the cDNA or gDNA that served as material.

Per the authors' pipeline: Reference gene primer amplification yielded estimated nucleated cell counts. Method: immunoSEQ multiplex PCR; TCRdb's copy keeps in-frame clones and lacks some. D and trimming were read from the DNA, whereas the V and J calls and clone size are those reported in that table. Of 45,000 to 55,000 clones detected, 90% appear once; the ten largest clones hold 2.5% to 3.5%. This clone has only a few counts. The sample taken for sequencing was peripheral blood. The TCR originated in a human donor in a cohort sampled during active COVID-19.

In DNA, the CDR3 is TGTGCCAGCAGCTTTAGCGGTATTCAAGAGACCCAGTACTTC. Translating it yields CASSFSGIQETQYF. The chain uses TRBV7-9 and TRBJ2-5, with D perhaps matching TRBD2 (6 bases). Germline V lookup: CDR1 SEHNR, CDR2 FQNEAQ (reference sequence). The CDR3 consists of 14 residues. V dropped 3 bases and J dropped 2 bases, with 10 bases sitting between them.